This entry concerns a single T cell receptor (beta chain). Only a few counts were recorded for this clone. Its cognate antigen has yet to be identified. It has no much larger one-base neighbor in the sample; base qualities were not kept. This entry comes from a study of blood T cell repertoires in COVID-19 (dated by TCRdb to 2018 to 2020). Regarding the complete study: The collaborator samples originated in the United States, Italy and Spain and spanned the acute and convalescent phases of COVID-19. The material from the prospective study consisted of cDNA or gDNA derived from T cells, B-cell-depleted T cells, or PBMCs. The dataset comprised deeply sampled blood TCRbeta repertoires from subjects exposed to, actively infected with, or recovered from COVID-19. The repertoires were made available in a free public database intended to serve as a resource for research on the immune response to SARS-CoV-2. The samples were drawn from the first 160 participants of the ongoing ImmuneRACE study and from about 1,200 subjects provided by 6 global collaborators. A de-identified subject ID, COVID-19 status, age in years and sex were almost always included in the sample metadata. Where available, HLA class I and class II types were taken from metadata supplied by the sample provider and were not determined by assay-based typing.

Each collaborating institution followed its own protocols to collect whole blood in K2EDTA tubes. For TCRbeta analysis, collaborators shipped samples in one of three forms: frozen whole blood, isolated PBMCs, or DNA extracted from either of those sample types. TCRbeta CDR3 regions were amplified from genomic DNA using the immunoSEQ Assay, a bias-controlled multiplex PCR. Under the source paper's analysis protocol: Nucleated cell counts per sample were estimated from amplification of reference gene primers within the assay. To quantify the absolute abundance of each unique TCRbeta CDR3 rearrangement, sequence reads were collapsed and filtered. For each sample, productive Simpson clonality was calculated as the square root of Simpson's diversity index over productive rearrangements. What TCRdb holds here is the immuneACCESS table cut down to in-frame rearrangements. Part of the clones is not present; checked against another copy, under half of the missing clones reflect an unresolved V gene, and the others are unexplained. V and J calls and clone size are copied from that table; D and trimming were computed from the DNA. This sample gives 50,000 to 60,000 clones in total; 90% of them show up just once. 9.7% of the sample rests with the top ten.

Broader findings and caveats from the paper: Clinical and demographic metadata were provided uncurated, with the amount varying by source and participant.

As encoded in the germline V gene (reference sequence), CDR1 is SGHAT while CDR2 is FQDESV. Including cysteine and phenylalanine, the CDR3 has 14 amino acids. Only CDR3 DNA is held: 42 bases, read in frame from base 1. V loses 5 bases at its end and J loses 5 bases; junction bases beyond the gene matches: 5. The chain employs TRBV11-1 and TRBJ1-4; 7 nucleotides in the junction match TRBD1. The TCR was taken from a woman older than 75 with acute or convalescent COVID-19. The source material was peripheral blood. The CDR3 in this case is CASSQGQLNEKLFF. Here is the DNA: TGTGCCAGCAGCCAGGGACAGCTCAATGAAAAACTGTTTTTT. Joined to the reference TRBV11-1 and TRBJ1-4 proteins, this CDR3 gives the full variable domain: EAEVAQSPRYKITEKSQAVAFWCDPISGHATLYWYRQILGQGPELLVQFQDESVVDDSQLPKDRFSAERLKGVDSTLKIQPAELGDSAMYLCASSQGQLNEKLFFGSGTQLSVL.